One sample yielded the 10 T cell receptor beta chains listed below, sequenced in a study of cytomegalovirus exposure and HLA in healthy donors. The PCR used 60 Vbeta and 13 Jbeta primers. Repertoires were generated with immunoSEQ multiplex PCR, while TCRdb's copy carries only in-frame clones and drops some. The table has approximately 96,000 clones, around 74% seen once. The sample was PBMCs. All receptors derive from a male donor in good health and CMV-seronegative.

The chain combines TRBV6-5 with TRBJ1-1; no clear D. This CDR3 contains 14 residues. The V end was cut by 2 bases, the J end by 3 bases, with 10 bases between. Looked up from germline, CDR1 is MNHEY and CDR2 is SVGAGI. The CDR3 loop is CASSYHKSYTEAFF. CDR3 coding DNA: TGTGCCAGCAGTTACCACAAATCCTACACTGAAGCTTTCTTT.

The V call is TRBV4-1, the J call TRBJ1-4, with 10 bases aligning to TRBD1. The V and J ends lost 4 bases and 8 bases, in that order; junction bases with no gene match: 7. Germline lookup yields CDR1 MGHRA and CDR2 YSYEKL. This CDR3 has 15 residues. CDR3 sequence reads: CASSPLGQGTEKLFF. DNA of the CDR3: TGCGCCAGCAGCCCCCTGGGACAGGGGACGGAAAAACTGTTTTTT.

The chain links TRBV5-1 to TRBJ2-7; D possibly corresponds to TRBD1 (6 bases). The CDR3 has 16 amino acids. V was shortened by 0 bases and J by 7 bases, with 20 bases between the two germline ends. Germline-derived CDR1 and CDR2 are SGHRS and YFSETQ. The CDR3 DNA reads as TGCGCCAGCAGCTTGGGTCGAGAAGGAACCCAGGGGGAGCAGTACTTC. Protein product: CASSLGREGTQGEQYF.

The gene calls are TRBV5-1 and TRBJ1-1; TRBD1 aligns across 9 bases. Trimming at V came to 3 bases and at J to 1 base, leaving 7 bases not matched to a gene. The germline CDR1 and CDR2 sequences are SGHRS and YFSETQ. This CDR3 has 16 residues. The CDR3 is CASSSGQGSGNTEAFF. The CDR3, as DNA: TGCGCCAGCAGCTCCGGACAGGGGTCTGGGAACACTGAAGCTTTCTTT. Full variable domain (remainder filled in from reference TRBV5-1 and TRBJ1-1): KAGVTQTPRYLIKTRGQQVTLSCSPISGHRSVSWYQQTPGQGLQFLFEYFSETQRNKGNFPGRFSGRQFSNSRSEMNVSTLELGDSALYLCASSSGQGSGNTEAFFGQGTRLTVV.

This clone occurred a few times. The chain employs TRBV6-4 and TRBJ2-3; 12 positions match TRBD2. Germline V gene data show CDR1 as MRHNA and CDR2 as SNTAGT. Unmatched junction bases numbered 9, after V lost 5 bases and J lost 0 bases. The CDR3 has 18 amino acids. Here the CDR3 reads CASSKGLAGRSSTDTQYF. DNA for the CDR3: TGTGCCAGCAGTAAAGGACTAGCGGGACGATCTAGCACAGATACGCAGTATTTT.

The V gene is TRBV4-2, the J gene TRBJ2-7; a weak D match, TRBD1 (6 bases). This CDR3 comprises 18 residues. The V and J ends lost 4 bases and 6 bases respectively, with 28 bases between them. Germline loops: CDR1 LGHNA, CDR2 YNFKEQ. As DNA, the CDR3 is TGTGCCAGCAGCCTGCGGCCAAACACTACGAGCCCCAGGGGCGAGCAGTACTTC. It yields the protein CASSLRPNTTSPRGEQYF.

The chain carries TRBV27 and TRBJ1-5; no clear D gene. The CDR3 spans 15 residues. Germline V lookup: CDR1 MNHEY, CDR2 SMNVEV (reference sequence). Trimming left V 5 bases short and J 9 bases short, with 20 bases between. This CDR3 reads CASSLTTAGSSPQHF. In nucleotides, the CDR3 is TGTGCCAGCAGTCTCACAACAGCCGGATCGTCGCCCCAGCATTTT.

The chain recombines TRBV27 with TRBJ2-5, with 11 bases lining up with TRBD2. The germline V gene has CDR1 MNHEY and CDR2 SMNVEV (reference sequence). V lost 3 bases and J lost 11; bases outside the gene matches: 17. This CDR3 has 17 residues. CDR3 loop: CASSFPISGRGVSLQYF. CDR3 sequence (DNA): TGTGCCAGCAGTTTCCCAATTAGCGGGAGGGGGGTCTCGTTGCAGTACTTC.

The chain has TRBV21-1 and TRBJ2-1; TRBD2 reflects the table's D call only, with no check against the DNA. TRBV21-1 is a documented pseudogene. There are 14 residues in the CDR3. The CDR3 DNA reads TGTGCCAGCAGCAGAGCTAGGTTCGGGAATGAGCAGTTCTTC. Translation gives CASSRARFGNEQFF.

The table lists this clone with a count of one. V and J are TRBV30 and TRBJ2-5; D is possibly TRBD2 (5 bases). From germline, CDR1 is GTSNPN and CDR2 SVGIG (reference sequence). The CDR3 sequence is 11 residues long. V was shortened by 5 bases and J by 5 bases, with 9 bases between the two germline ends. CDR3 loop: CAWSGIETQYF. CDR3 DNA: TGTGCCTGGTCGGGAATCGAGACCCAGTACTTC.